The next 12 T cell receptor beta chains were all read from a single sample in a study of kidney transplant recipient with SARS-CoV-2 infection. MiXCR, applied by TCRdb to the reads, yields one record per CDR3 protein. Here the sample spans about 250,000 distinct CDR3 sequences, around 28% being singletons. The source material was a blood sample, sampled at baseline and between days 110 and 120 from a kidney transplant recipient. These TCRs come from a male patient younger than 45 who had COVID-19 and was a kidney transplant recipient. Some T cells may have originated in the graft donor.

There are many counts of this clonotype. The V and J genes are TRBV3-1 and TRBJ1-1; no definite D call. The V end was cut by 5 bases, the J end by 4 bases, with 23 bases between. Germline assignment: CDR1 LGHDT and CDR2 YNNKEL (reference sequence). The CDR3 totals 17 residues. Here the CDR3 reads CASSSPDPISIRTEAFF. CDR3 coding DNA: TGTGCCAGCAGCAGTCCGGATCCCATTTCAATTCGCACTGAAGCTTTCTTT. The entire variable domain, with the rest obtained from reference TRBV3-1 and TRBJ1-1, is as follows: DTAVSQTPKYLVTQMGNDKSIKCEQNLGHDTMYWYKQDSKKFLKIMFSYNNKELIINETVPNRFSPKSPDKAHLNLHINSLELGDSAVYFCASSSPDPISIRTEAFFGQGTRLTVV.

The chain is built from TRBV20-1 and TRBJ1-2; D possibly corresponds to TRBD1 (5 bases). Trimming pared 6 bases from V and 2 bases from J, leaving 19 bases between. Germline V CDR1 and CDR2: DFQATT, SNEGSKA (reference sequence). CDR3 length equals 15 residues. The CDR3 sequence is CSARTAQALNYGYTF. The CDR3 DNA follows: TGCAGTGCCAGAACGGCACAGGCATTGAACTATGGCTACACCTTC.

This clonotype was detected many times. V and J are TRBV16 and TRBJ1-2; no reliable D call. The CDR3 contains 17 residues. Germline V gene data show CDR1 as KGHSY and CDR2 as FQNENV. The V and J ends lost 5 bases and 4 bases respectively, with 23 bases between them. The DNA for the CDR3 is TGTGCCAGCAGCGGTCCAATGGTCGTTAGAAAGACCTATGGCTACACCTTC. Encoded protein: CASSGPMVVRKTYGYTF.

To note about this clonotype: Possible read error: a much larger clone is one base away. The chain combines TRBV11-3 with TRBJ2-6; D might be TRBD1 (6 bases). Germline CDR1 reads SGHNT; CDR2 reads YENEEA. The CDR3 totals 17 residues. As DNA, the CDR3 is TGTGCCAGCAGCTTAGTAGGGGGTCACTCTGAGGCCAACGTCCTGACTTTC. Residues: CASSLVGGHSEANVLTF.

This clonotype was detected a few times. A much larger clone differs by one base, so this may be a read error. The chain links TRBV12-5 to TRBJ1-2, with D possibly TRBD1 on 5 matching bases. There are 17 residues in the CDR3. The germline gives CDR1 LGHNT, CDR2 FRNRAP. This chain's CDR3 is CASGLNYLQGKTYGHTF. The CDR3 DNA reads as TGTGCTAGTGGTCTTAACTATTTGCAGGGAAAGACCTATGGCCACACCTTC.

This clonotype occurred many times. The CDR3 bases are TGCAGTGCTAGAGAACGAGGGGCTGGGGCCAACGTCCTGACTTTC. This sequence encodes CSARERGAGANVLTF. The gene calls are TRBV20-1 and TRBJ2-6; D tentatively reads TRBD1 or TRBD2 (5 bases each). V was cut by 0 bases and J by 2 bases, with 8 bases left in between. The CDR3 is made up of 15 amino acids. CDR1 and CDR2 (germline): DFQATT, SNEGSKA (reference sequence).

Worth noting for this clonotype: A read error may explain this, as a much larger clone is one base away. The CDR3, as DNA: TGCGCCAGCAGCCAGATGGGGGGCTACGAGCAGCACTTC. This codes for CASSQMGGYEQHF. The genes are TRBV5-1 and TRBJ2-7; D possibly uses TRBD1 or TRBD2 (6 bases each). CDR1 and CDR2 (germline): SGHRS, YFSETQ. The CDR3 covers 13 residues.

In its sample, this clonotype was seen many times. The chain links TRBV19 to TRBJ1-5; D call uncertain. V lost 6 bases to trimming and J lost 5 bases, with 8 bases between them. CDR1 is LNHDA and CDR2 is SQIVND in the germline V gene (reference sequence). CDR3 length equals 12 residues. The CDR3 reads CASRPGDQPQHF. The CDR3 coding sequence is TGTGCCAGTAGACCCGGGGATCAGCCCCAGCATTTT.

This clonotype was detected ten times or more. The rearrangement uses TRBV28 and TRBJ2-7; either TRBD1 or TRBD2 may supply D (6 bases each). Germline V gene lookup returns CDR1 MDHEN and CDR2 SYDVKM. This CDR3 region has 15 residues. Between the trimmed V and J ends, which lost 4 bases and 1 base, there was a span of 14 bases. The CDR3 reads CASSSPGAGSYEQYF. For the CDR3, the DNA is TGTGCCAGCAGTTCCCCAGGGGCGGGGTCCTACGAGCAGTACTTC.

The table lists this clonotype with many counts. CDR3 sequence: CATGSATNEKLFF. Written as DNA, the CDR3 is TGTGCCACCGGGAGCGCAACTAATGAAAAACTGTTTTTT. This rearrangement joins TRBV15 to TRBJ1-4; D not resolved. CDR3 length: 13 amino acids. V gave up 8 bases and J gave up 0 bases, with 7 bases separating them. The germline CDR1 and CDR2 sequences are LNHNV and YYDKDF (reference sequence).

A word on this clonotype: Germline is not matched at one junction end, which may reflect a read error. The rearrangement uses TRBV9 and TRBJ1-1; D possibly corresponds to TRBD1 (5 bases). This CDR3 has 12 amino acids. Germline V gene lookup returns CDR1 SGDLS and CDR2 YYNGEE. The chain's CDR3 is CTSSVEGTEAFF. The DNA of the CDR3 is TGTACCAGCAGCGTAGAGGGGACGGAAGCTTTCTTT.

This clonotype has more than one count but fewer than ten. The J gene is TRBJ2-7, the V gene TRBV20-1; either TRBD1 or TRBD2 may fit D (5 bases each). The CDR3 sequence is 11 residues long. Per the germline V gene, CDR1 is DFQATT and CDR2 is SNEGSKA (reference sequence). V was pared by 6 bases and J by 7 bases, with 13 bases between. The CDR3 DNA reads TGCAGTGCAAACAGGCCGGGGGAGCAGTACTTC. Translating gives CSANRPGEQYF.